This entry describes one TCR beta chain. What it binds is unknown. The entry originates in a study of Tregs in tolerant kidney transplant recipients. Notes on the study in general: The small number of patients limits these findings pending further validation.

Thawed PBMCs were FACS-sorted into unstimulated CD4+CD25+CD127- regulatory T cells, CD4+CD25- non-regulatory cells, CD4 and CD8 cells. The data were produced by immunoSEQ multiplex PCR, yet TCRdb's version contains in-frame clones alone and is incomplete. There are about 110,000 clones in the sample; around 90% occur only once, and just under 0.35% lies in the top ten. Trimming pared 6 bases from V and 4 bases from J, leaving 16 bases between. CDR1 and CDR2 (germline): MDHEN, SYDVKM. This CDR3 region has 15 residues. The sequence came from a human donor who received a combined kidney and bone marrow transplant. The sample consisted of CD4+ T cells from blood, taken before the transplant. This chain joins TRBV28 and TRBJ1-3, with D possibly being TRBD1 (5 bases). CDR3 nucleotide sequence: TGTGCCAGCAGCGCCCCAGGGAATTCCGGAAACACCATATATTTT. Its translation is CASSAPGNSGNTIYF. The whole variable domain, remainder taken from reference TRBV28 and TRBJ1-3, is DVKVTQSSRYLVKRTGEKVFLECVQDMDHENMFWYRQDPGLGLRLIYFSYDVKMKEKGDIPEGYSVSREKKERFSLILESASTNQTSMYLCASSAPGNSGNTIYFGEGSWLTVV.